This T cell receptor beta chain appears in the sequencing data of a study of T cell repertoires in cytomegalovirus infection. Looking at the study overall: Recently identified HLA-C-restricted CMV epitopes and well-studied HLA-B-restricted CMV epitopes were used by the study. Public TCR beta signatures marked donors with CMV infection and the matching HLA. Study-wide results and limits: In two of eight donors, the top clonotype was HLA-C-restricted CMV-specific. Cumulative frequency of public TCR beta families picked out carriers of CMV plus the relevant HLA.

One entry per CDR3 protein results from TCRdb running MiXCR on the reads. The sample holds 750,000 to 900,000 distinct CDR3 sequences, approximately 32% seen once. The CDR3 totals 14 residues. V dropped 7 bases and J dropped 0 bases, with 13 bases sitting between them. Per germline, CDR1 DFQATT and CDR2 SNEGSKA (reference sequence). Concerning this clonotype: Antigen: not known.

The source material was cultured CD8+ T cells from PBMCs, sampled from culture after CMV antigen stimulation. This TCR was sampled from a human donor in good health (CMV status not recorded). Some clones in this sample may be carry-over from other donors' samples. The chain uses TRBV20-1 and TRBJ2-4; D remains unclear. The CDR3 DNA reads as TGCAGTGTGCCGTCGGTACTAGCCAAAAACATTCAGTACTTC. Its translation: CSVPSVLAKNIQYF.